A single sample gave rise to the 23 T cell receptor beta chains below, sequenced in a study of cytomegalovirus exposure and HLA in healthy donors (dated by TCRdb to about 2017). The library was built by means of the immunoSEQ multiplex PCR assay. For the multiplex PCR, a mixture combining 60 forward primers for TCR Vbeta segments and 13 reverse primers for TCR Jbeta segments was used. This is the immuneACCESS table as TCRdb keeps it, with only in-frame sequences that have V and J called. A part of the clones is gone; compared with another copy, unresolved V genes explain less than half, and the rest is unexplained. The sample table lists over 110,000 clones, approximately 82% of them with a count of one. Around a tenth of the sample lies in the top ten. The sample consisted of PBMCs. These receptors all come from a woman aged 55-70 years in good health and CMV-seropositive.

This chain links TRBV7-9 with TRBJ2-3; tentative D call: TRBD1 (5 bases). CDR3 size: 16 residues. V was clipped by 3 bases and J by 0 bases, with 13 bases between them. The germline gives CDR1 SEHNR, CDR2 FQNEAQ (reference sequence). The chain's CDR3 is CASSFGQGFSTDTQYF. The CDR3 DNA follows: TGTGCCAGCAGCTTTGGTCAGGGATTCAGCACAGATACGCAGTATTTT.

This clone appeared a few times. V usage is TRBV6-5 and J usage is TRBJ2-7; TRBD2 aligns across 7 bases. This CDR3 has 15 amino acids. Per the germline V gene, CDR1 is MNHEY and CDR2 is SVGAGI. V trimming: 5 bases; J trimming: 0 bases; junction bases outside the gene matches: 7. CDR3 protein: CASSISGHSSYEQYF. The DNA of the CDR3 is TGTGCCAGCAGTATTAGCGGGCACAGCTCCTACGAGCAGTACTTC.

V usage is TRBV5-1 and J usage is TRBJ2-5; 7 nucleotides match TRBD1. The germline gives CDR1 SGHRS, CDR2 YFSETQ. This CDR3 is 16 amino acids long. Losses at the gene ends were 2 bases for V and 2 bases for J; bases not matched to a gene: 9. The DNA for the CDR3 is TGCGCCAGCAGCTTCTTAGACAGGGAACCTCAAGAGACCCAGTACTTC. Its translation is CASSFLDREPQETQYF. The full variable domain, rest sourced from reference TRBV5-1 and TRBJ2-5, is KAGVTQTPRYLIKTRGQQVTLSCSPISGHRSVSWYQQTPGQGLQFLFEYFSETQRNKGNFPGRFSGRQFSNSRSEMNVSTLELGDSALYLCASSFLDREPQETQYFGPGTRLLVL.

This clone was picked up a small number of times. The chain couples TRBV5-6 to TRBJ2-7; 9 nucleotides match TRBD1. Germline V gene lookup returns CDR1 SGHDT and CDR2 YYEEEE. This CDR3 spans 14 amino acids. With 4 bases clipped from V and 4 bases from J, the junction kept 6 bases outside the gene matches. In DNA, the CDR3 is TGTGCCAGCAGCCCCATCGACAGGGGGTACGAGCAGTACTTC. Translated, it gives CASSPIDRGYEQYF.

The table lists this clone with a few counts. This rearrangement joins TRBV10-3 to TRBJ2-7; D not certain. Germline assignment: CDR1 ENHRY and CDR2 SYGVKD. V lost 2 bases, J lost 3 bases, and 8 bases lay in between. CDR3 size: 13 residues. CDR3 region: CAISEHSRYEQYF. Written as DNA, the CDR3 is TGTGCCATCAGTGAGCACAGTCGCTACGAGCAGTACTTC.

J is TRBJ2-2 and V is TRBV4-3; the match to TRBD2 covers 10 bases. This CDR3 has 18 residues. V trimming: 1 base; J trimming: 3 bases; junction bases outside the gene matches: 8. The germline gives CDR1 LGHNA, CDR2 YSLEER. CDR3 region: CASSQGAGGPLDTGELFF. DNA of the CDR3: TGCGCCAGCAGCCAAGGAGCGGGAGGGCCGCTAGACACCGGGGAGCTGTTTTTT.

This clone was counted a single time. The chain couples TRBV28 to TRBJ2-3; D gene ambiguous. The germline CDR1 and CDR2 sequences are MDHEN and SYDVKM. V dropped 6 bases and J dropped 4 bases, with 14 bases sitting between them. The CDR3 has 14 residues. The CDR3 DNA reads TGTGCCAGCAGAACTAAAGTGAGCGCAGATACGCAGTATTTT. Protein product: CASRTKVSADTQYF.

This chain links TRBV6-5 with TRBJ2-7; 8 positions agree with TRBD1. V lost 5 bases to trimming and J lost 7 bases; unmatched junction nucleotides: 7. This CDR3 has 13 amino acids. The V gene's germline CDR1 is MNHEY and CDR2 SVGAGI. The CDR3 nucleotides read TGTGCCAGCAGTAGACAGGGGCTGGGGGAGCAGTACTTC. This codes for CASSRQGLGEQYF.

V is TRBV19 and J is TRBJ2-1; 9 bases agree with TRBD2. V was clipped by 7 bases and J by 5 bases; unmatched bases: 9. The length of the CDR3 is 15 residues. Germline assignment: CDR1 LNHDA and CDR2 SQIVND (reference sequence). CDR3 residues: CASNPATSGHNEQFF. The CDR3 nucleotides are TGTGCCAGTAACCCCGCGACTAGCGGACACAATGAGCAGTTCTTC.

CDR3 bases: TGTGCCAGCACTGACACTGGAAATCAGCCCCAGCATTTT. Translating gives CASTDTGNQPQHF. The chain employs TRBV6-6 and TRBJ1-5; no definite D call. Germline CDR1 and CDR2: MNHNY and SVGAGI (reference sequence). This CDR3 comprises 13 residues. V lost 7 bases to trimming and J lost 4 bases, with 11 bases between them.

This clone was detected only a few times. The rearrangement links TRBV5-4 to TRBJ2-2, with D unclear. With 0 bases removed from V and 3 bases from J, the gap between germline ends came to 12 bases. The germline V gene encodes CDR1 SGHNT and CDR2 YYREEE (reference sequence). The CDR3 covers 16 residues. CDR3 sequence reads: CASSLGVNADTGELFF. CDR3 sequence (DNA): TGTGCCAGCAGCTTGGGGGTAAACGCGGACACCGGGGAGCTGTTTTTT. The entire variable domain, with the rest obtained from reference TRBV5-4 and TRBJ2-2, is as follows: ETGVTQSPTHLIKTRGQQVTLRCSSQSGHNTVSWYQQALGQGPQFIFQYYREEENGRGNFPPRFSGLQFPNYSSELNVNALELDDSALYLCASSLGVNADTGELFFGEGSRLTVL.

The chain carries TRBV5-1 and TRBJ2-1; D is perhaps TRBD2 (7 bases). This CDR3 region has 17 residues. The V gene's germline CDR1 is SGHRS and CDR2 YFSETQ. Trimming stripped 0 bases from V and 0 bases from J, with 13 bases between. The CDR3: CASSLEGGANSYNEQFF. The CDR3 region has the DNA TGCGCCAGCAGCTTGGAAGGGGGGGCGAACTCCTACAATGAGCAGTTCTTC.

The chain carries TRBV10-3 and TRBJ1-2; no clear D. This CDR3 is built from 13 residues. The germline gives CDR1 ENHRY, CDR2 SYGVKD. Trimming took 10 bases from V and 8 from J, leaving 20 bases between them. The chain's CDR3 is CATNPLTAGGYTF. The CDR3 nucleotides are TGTGCCACCAACCCCCTCACAGCTGGCGGCTACACCTTC.

The chain links TRBV15 to TRBJ2-2; 10 bases are a match to TRBD2. V lost 3 bases, J lost 6 bases, and 4 bases stayed unmatched. Germline V lookup: CDR1 LNHNV, CDR2 YYDKDF (reference sequence). This CDR3 comprises 15 residues. The CDR3 loop reads CATSSDLAGAGELFF. Written as DNA, the CDR3 is TGTGCCACCAGCAGCGATCTAGCGGGAGCCGGGGAGCTGTTTTTT.

CDR3 nucleotide sequence: TGTGCCAGCAGTATAGCGGGAGGCACAGATACGCAGTATTTT. Residues: CASSIAGGTDTQYF. The J gene is TRBJ2-3, the V gene TRBV7-3; 9 bases match TRBD2. Unmatched junction bases numbered 2, after V lost 6 bases and J lost 1 base. Germline V gene sequence: CDR1 SGHTA, CDR2 FQGTGA. The CDR3 totals 14 residues.

The chain employs TRBV5-1 and TRBJ2-3, with 10 positions matching TRBD1. V dropped 4 bases and J dropped 5; count of bases not matched to a gene: 13. The germline V gene encodes CDR1 SGHRS and CDR2 YFSETQ. This CDR3 region has 17 residues. CDR3 protein: CASSIPPGQGQGDTQYF. The CDR3 nucleotides are TGCGCCAGCAGCATACCCCCGGGACAGGGGCAGGGAGATACGCAGTATTTT.

The gene calls are TRBV19 and TRBJ2-7, with TRBD1 identical over 7 bases. Germline V gene sequence: CDR1 LNHDA, CDR2 SQIVND (reference sequence). The CDR3 has 12 amino acids. V lost 9 bases to trimming and J lost 7 bases; unmatched junction nucleotides: 9. The CDR3 DNA reads as TGTGCCAGCGGGGACAGCGTACGTGAGCAGTACTTC. Its translation: CASGDSVREQYF.

A few counts support this clone. The chain couples TRBV11-2 to TRBJ2-1; 9 nucleotides line up with TRBD2. The ends lost 5 bases at V and 6 bases at J; junction bases unmatched: 8. CDR1 is SGHAT, CDR2 FQNNGV, per germline. CDR3 length: 15 amino acids. This CDR3 reads CASSPTSGRGNEQFF. The CDR3 DNA reads TGTGCCAGCAGCCCGACTAGCGGCCGGGGCAATGAGCAGTTCTTC.

This chain joins TRBV7-9 and TRBJ2-2, with 7 bases that match TRBD2. CDR1 and CDR2 (germline): SEHNR, FQNEAQ (reference sequence). V lost 2 bases to trimming and J lost 8 bases; unmatched junction nucleotides: 11. This CDR3 is built from 16 residues. The CDR3 is CASSLMRLASRGELFF. The CDR3 coding sequence is TGTGCCAGCAGCTTAATGAGACTAGCATCTCGGGGGGAGCTGTTTTTT.

The chain carries TRBV7-6 and TRBJ2-2; 9 bases line up with TRBD1. The CDR3 runs to 15 residues. Germline CDR1 is SGHVS and CDR2 is FNYEAQ. Trimming took 7 bases from V and 7 from J; bases not matched to a gene: 10. In nucleotides, the CDR3 is TGTGCCAGCATACCGACAGGGGGACGCGGCGGGGAGCTGTTTTTT. It translates to CASIPTGGRGGELFF.

The V gene is TRBV7-2, the J gene TRBJ1-1, with 11 nucleotides matching TRBD1. CDR3 size: 14 residues. J lost 3 bases, V lost 5 bases, and 2 bases had no gene match. Germline V gene data show CDR1 as SGHTA and CDR2 as FQGNSA. The DNA for the CDR3 is TGTGCCAGCAGCACGGACAGGGGGCACACTGAAGCTTTCTTT. Its translation is CASSTDRGHTEAFF.

The chain links TRBV29-1 to TRBJ2-1, with TRBD2 identical over 14 bases. The J segment lost 9 bases and the V segment lost 7 bases, leaving 5 bases of the junction unmatched. From germline, CDR1 is SQVTM and CDR2 ANQGSEA. This CDR3 has 13 residues. The CDR3 nucleotides read TGCAGCGCTGGGACTAGCGGGAGTGGTGAGCAGTTCTTC. Residues: CSAGTSGSGEQFF.

This clone has a handful of counts. This chain joins TRBV4-1 and TRBJ2-1, with TRBD2 matching over 8 bases. This CDR3 contains 14 residues. The junction had 7 bases not matched to a gene; V was cut back by 7 bases and J by 5 bases. Germline CDR1 and CDR2: MGHRA and YSYEKL. CDR3 DNA sequence: TGCGCCAGCAAGGGGCGGGAGGTCCACAATGAGCAGTTCTTC. This encodes CASKGREVHNEQFF.